The 20 T cell receptor delta chains reported below all come from one sample, sequenced in a study of Vδ1+ human thymocytes. Antigens of these TCRs are unknown. RNA was extracted from the cells and then reverse transcribed. CDR3 amplicons came from multiplex PCR with pooled V-gene forward and constant-region reverse primers. TCRdb applied CATT to the multiplex PCR reads for clone calling. Among about 75,000 delta-chain clones, about 35% were seen once, and the ten largest hold about 0.24%. Study results and limitations: In the thymus, TRG and TRD repertoires looked highly polyclonal with Gaussian CDR3 lengths.

Sequencing input: Vdelta1+ gamma-delta thymocytes from the thymus. As for subset: FACS-sorted CD3+ TCRalphabeta- TCRVdelta1+ TCRVdelta2- thymocytes. The receptors come from a boy less than two years old who had congenital heart surgery.

The V gene is TRDV1, the J gene TRDJ1, with 10 bases fitting TRDD3. The CDR3 runs to 21 residues. Trimming removed 4 bases from V and 0 bases from J; junction bases left unmatched: 20. CDR1 TSWWSYY and CDR2 QGS come from the germline V gene. The CDR3 DNA sequence: TGTGCTCTTGGGGCCCACGAACGCGGCACCGGGGGATACGAAAACACCGATAAACTCATCTTT. Amino acid sequence: CALGAHERGTGGYENTDKLIF.

The rearrangement joins TRDV1 to TRDJ1; TRDD3 matches 10 bases. Germline CDR1 and CDR2: TSWWSYY and QGS. Losses at the gene ends were 3 bases for V and 7 bases for J; bases not matched to a gene: 17. The CDR3 runs 18 residues. CDR3 loop: CALGDQATGGCSTGKLIF. CDR3 bases: TGTGCTCTTGGGGACCAGGCAACTGGGGGATGTTCCACGGGTAAACTCATCTTT.

Comments on this clone: This could be a read error, since a much larger clone is one nucleotide away. The V call is TRDV2, the J call TRDJ1; the match to TRDD3 covers 8 bases. The CDR3 consists of 21 residues. Germline lookup yields CDR1 GEAIGNYY and CDR2 EKD. The trim removed 0 bases at V and 5 bases at J, leaving 25 bases unmatched. CDR3 nucleotide sequence: TGTGCCTGTGACACCGGATTAAAGGGTAGAGGGGATACCCTCCTACAGGATAAACTCATCTTT. This translates into CACDTGLKGRGDTLLQDKLIF.

The chain combines TRDV1 with TRDJ1; 8 nucleotides align to TRDD3. The CDR3 contains 20 residues. Germline values: CDR1 TSWWSYY, CDR2 QGS. The V and J ends lost 2 bases and 0 bases, in that order; junction bases with no gene match: 17. CDR3 in amino acids: CALGENSYSGYALYTDKLIF. The DNA for the CDR3 is TGTGCTCTTGGGGAAAACTCCTACTCGGGATACGCACTGTACACCGATAAACTCATCTTT.

This clone turned up a few times. The chain has TRDV2 and TRDJ1; weak D call: TRDD3 (5 bases). The V gene's germline CDR1 is GEAIGNYY and CDR2 EKD. The ends were cut back, 1 base at V and 0 bases at J, with 20 bases in the middle. The CDR3 runs to 18 residues. The CDR3 sequence: CACDTRGGDLEYTDKLIF. As DNA, the CDR3 is TGTGCCTGTGACACGAGGGGGGGCGACCTCGAGTACACCGATAAACTCATCTTT.

The chain carries TRDV1 and TRDJ1, with 9 bases matching TRDD3. J was trimmed by 0 bases and V by 2 bases; bases with no gene match: 28. Germline CDR1 TSWWSYY, CDR2 QGS. The CDR3 runs to 24 residues. CDR3 protein: CALGEKRSYSLGDMRPQYTDKLIF. The CDR3 DNA follows: TGTGCTCTTGGGGAAAAAAGGTCCTACTCTTTGGGGGATATGCGACCGCAGTACACCGATAAACTCATCTTT.

The chain has TRDV1 and TRDJ1; 9 bases line up with TRDD3. Germline CDR1 TSWWSYY, CDR2 QGS. This CDR3 comprises 22 residues. The V and J ends lost 2 bases and 4 bases, in that order; junction bases with no gene match: 26. CDR3 nucleotide sequence: TGTGCTCTTGGGGAAGGTCTACCTACGGGGGGTACTGGGGGACCGTCCGACGATAAACTCATCTTT. Translating gives CALGEGLPTGGTGGPSDDKLIF.

V is TRDV1 and J is TRDJ1; 10 bases match TRDD3. This CDR3 has 17 amino acids. The V gene's germline CDR1 is TSWWSYY and CDR2 QGS. V gave up 6 bases and J gave up 11 bases; unmatched junction bases: 21. CDR3 nucleotides: TGTGCTCTTGGTTCGTACGACACTCGACTGGGGGATGAAGGGCTCATCTTT. Translating it yields CALGSYDTRLGDEGLIF.

The chain carries TRDV1 and TRDJ1, with 11 bases lining up with TRDD3. The CDR3 totals 17 residues. V shed 1 base, J shed 2 bases, and the junction held 6 bases outside the gene matches. CDR1 TSWWSYY and CDR2 QGS come from the germline V gene. The CDR3 sequence is CALGEPGWGIQTDKLIF. DNA of the CDR3: TGTGCTCTTGGGGAACCCGGCTGGGGGATACAAACCGATAAACTCATCTTT.

This clone was picked up a small number of times. The chain combines TRDV2 with TRDJ1; D uncertain. Deletions cut 1 base from V and 0 bases from J, with 11 bases between. Germline lookup yields CDR1 GEAIGNYY and CDR2 EKD. This CDR3 spans 15 amino acids. The CDR3 is CACDTHTPYTDKLIF. The CDR3, as DNA: TGTGCCTGTGACACTCACACCCCGTACACCGATAAACTCATCTTT.

The chain links TRDV1 to TRDJ1, with TRDD3 matching over 8 bases. The CDR3 runs 22 residues. CDR1 and CDR2 from the germline V gene are TSWWSYY and QGS. The V segment lost 2 bases and the J segment 0 bases; nucleotides outside the gene matches: 23. CDR3: CALGEVYPTSRGYPAYTDKLIF. Written as DNA, the CDR3 is TGTGCTCTTGGGGAAGTTTACCCTACTAGTAGGGGATACCCCGCGTACACCGATAAACTCATCTTT.

This clone was observed a few times. The genes are TRDV1 and TRDJ1; TRDD3 agrees at 11 bases. Germline values: CDR1 TSWWSYY, CDR2 QGS. The CDR3 covers 24 residues. J gave up 4 bases and V 3 bases, and 31 bases lay outside the gene matches. CDR3 protein: CALGEQTCRRPNGGYAQVSDKLIF. CDR3 bases: TGTGCTCTTGGGGAGCAGACCTGTCGACGGCCTAATGGGGGATACGCGCAGGTGAGCGATAAACTCATCTTT.

This clone occurred a few times. The chain carries TRDV1 and TRDJ1; 8 bases are shared with TRDD2. Germline lookup yields CDR1 TSWWSYY and CDR2 QGS. V trimming: 5 bases; J trimming: 0 bases; junction bases outside the gene matches: 26. The CDR3 extends over 22 amino acids. The CDR3 DNA is TGTGCTCTTGGGAATCTTCTTCCTACCTTGTGGGACTCCAATATGTACACCGATAAACTCATCTTT. Its translation: CALGNLLPTLWDSNMYTDKLIF.

This chain connects TRDV1 to TRDJ1; D may be TRDD3 (7 bases). The CDR3 covers 22 residues. Between the trimmed V and J ends, which lost 3 bases and 1 base, there was a span of 33 bases. CDR1 and CDR2 from the germline V gene are TSWWSYY and QGS. CDR3 sequence: CALGDVSYVLLGTRVGTDKLIF. CDR3 DNA sequence: TGTGCTCTTGGGGACGTGTCCTACGTATTACTGGGGACCCGAGTAGGCACCGATAAACTCATCTTT.

This chain links TRDV1 with TRDJ1, with 7 nucleotides matching TRDD3. CDR3 length: 22 amino acids. The germline V gene has CDR1 TSWWSYY and CDR2 QGS. With V trimmed by 1 base and J by 0 bases, 23 bases remained unmatched. CDR3 nucleotides: TGTGCTCTTGGGGAACCTCAGCGTTTGGGCCTGGTACTGGGGCCGTACACCGATAAACTCATCTTT. The encoded protein is CALGEPQRLGLVLGPYTDKLIF.

There are a few counts of this clone. The chain combines TRDV1 with TRDJ1; the D is unclear. The CDR3 totals 22 residues. Looked up from germline, CDR1 is TSWWSYY and CDR2 is QGS. Trimming removed 0 bases at V and 0 bases at J, with 29 bases between. CDR3 in amino acids: CALGELLTPPPNQTKYTDKLIF. CDR3 in DNA: TGTGCTCTTGGGGAACTATTAACCCCTCCTCCAAACCAGACGAAGTACACCGATAAACTCATCTTT.

This clone was detected only a few times. The V and J genes are TRDV2 and TRDJ1; 12 bases line up with TRDD3. The length of the CDR3 is 17 residues. The germline V gene has CDR1 GEAIGNYY and CDR2 EKD. Trimming took 0 bases from V and 3 from J; bases not matched to a gene: 7. CDR3 region: CACDTNWGIQEADKLIF. Written as DNA, the CDR3 is TGTGCCTGTGACACCAACTGGGGGATACAAGAGGCCGATAAACTCATCTTT.

By its share, this clone is medium-sized (0.01 to 0.1%). The rearrangement joins TRDV2 to TRDJ3; D is unresolved. CDR3 length: 16 amino acids. V gave up 3 bases and J gave up 1 base, with 9 bases separating them. Germline V gene sequence: CDR1 GEAIGNYY, CDR2 EKD. The CDR3 spells CACDASKSWDTRQMFF. CDR3 nucleotide sequence: TGTGCCTGTGACGCGAGCAAATCCTGGGACACCCGACAGATGTTTTTC.

The V and J genes are TRDV1 and TRDJ1; perhaps TRDD2 as D (9 bases). Trimming left V 0 bases short and J 7 bases short, with 33 bases between. Germline CDR1 is TSWWSYY and CDR2 is QGS. This CDR3 region has 21 residues. The DNA of the CDR3 is TGTGCTCTTGGGGAACTAGGCCTTCCTACGCGGGGATACATGTCCCCCGTTAAACTCATCTTT. It encodes CALGELGLPTRGYMSPVKLIF.

This clone has more than one count but fewer than ten. This chain connects TRDV1 to TRDJ1; TRDD2 might be the D (6 bases). Germline V gene data show CDR1 as TSWWSYY and CDR2 as QGS. V lost 7 bases and J 4 bases, leaving 25 bases between the germline ends. CDR3 size: 17 residues. The CDR3: CALEGPSGRIRSDKLIF. The CDR3 DNA sequence: TGTGCTCTTGAAGGACCTTCCGGGAGAATACGGAGCGATAAACTCATCTTT.